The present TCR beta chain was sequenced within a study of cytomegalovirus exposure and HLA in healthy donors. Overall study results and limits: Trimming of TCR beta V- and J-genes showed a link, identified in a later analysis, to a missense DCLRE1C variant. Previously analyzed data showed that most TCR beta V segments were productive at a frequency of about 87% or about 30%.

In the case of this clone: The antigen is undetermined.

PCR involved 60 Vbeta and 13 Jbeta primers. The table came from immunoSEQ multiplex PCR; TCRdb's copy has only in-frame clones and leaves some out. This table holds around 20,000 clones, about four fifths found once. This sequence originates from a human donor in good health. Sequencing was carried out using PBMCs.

The CDR3 reads CASSYGTSGHNEQFF. In DNA, the CDR3 is TGTGCCAGCAGTTACGGGACTAGCGGACACAATGAGCAGTTCTTC. The chain is built from TRBV6-5 and TRBJ2-1; 11 bases align to TRBD2. Trimming took 2 bases from V and 5 from J; bases not matched to a gene: 2. CDR1 MNHEY and CDR2 SVGAGI come from the germline V gene. CDR3 length equals 15 residues.